These T cell receptor beta chains were read from a single sample in a study of regulatory T cells in long-lasting Graves disease. TCRdb ran MiXCR on the multiplex PCR reads and lists one entry per CDR3 protein. The table shows around 400,000 distinct CDR3 sequences, with about 20% occurring only once. Material: peripheral blood mononuclear cells (PBMCs), obtained when the disease was refractory, from a patient treated with antithyroid drugs. The receptors were gathered from a female donor with Graves disease. Both conserved end residues are part of each CDR3. Each record gives: D gene, J gene, V gene, clone size, CDR3 DNA, CDR3 protein. A D gene is named only where the DNA matches it firmly. The size of a clone is reported for some rows only, either as once, few or many, or as a class for expanded clones.

NA	TRBJ1-2	TRBV11-2	many	TGTGCCAGCAGCGGACCCTATGGCTACACCTTC	CASSGPYGYTF
TRBD1	TRBJ1-2	TRBV27	many	TGTGCCAGCTCCTCGACGCCGGGACAGGGGGCGTACTATGGCTACACCTTC	CASSSTPGQGAYYGYTF
TRBD2	TRBJ2-7	TRBV19	NA	TGTGCCAGTAGTATTTCTAGCGGGATAAGCTACGAGCAGTACTTC	CASSISSGISYEQYF
NA	TRBJ2-1	TRBV12-3/TRBV12-4	few	TGTGCCAGCAGTTTCTTTGGCAGGGGGGTCTACAATGAGCAGTTCTTC	CASSFFGRGVYNEQFF
NA	TRBJ1-6	TRBV11-2	NA	TGTGCCAGCAGCCGTCCCGGGACTGGGGAACCCCTCCACTTT	CASSRPGTGEPLHF
TRBD1	TRBJ2-7	TRBV28	NA	TGTGCCAGCAGTTTATCATGGCCCGGGACAGGGGACGACGAGCAGTACTTC	CASSLSWPGTGDDEQYF
TRBD2	TRBJ2-5	TRBV7-2	few	TGTGCCAGCAGCTTAGTGGGTAGAAAACTAGCGGGACCGTACCAAGAGACCCAGTACTTC	CASSLVGRKLAGPYQETQYF
NA	TRBJ2-5	TRBV7-2	many	TGTGCCAGCACCACCGGAGCGGGGACCCAGTACTTC	CASTTGAGTQYF
TRBD1	TRBJ1-5	TRBV7-8	NA	TGTGCCAGCAGCTTTGAGACAGGGGTTCATCAGCCCCAGCATTTT	CASSFETGVHQPQHF
NA	TRBJ2-2	TRBV10-1	NA	TGCGCCAGCTTTTTTAGCGAACCCGGGGAGCTGTTTTTT	CASFFSEPGELFF
TRBD1	TRBJ2-7	TRBV6-5	once	TGTGCCAGCAGTTACCATGGACAGGGGATCCCCTACGAGCAGTACTTC	CASSYHGQGIPYEQYF
NA	TRBJ2-5	TRBV5-1	NA	TGCGCCAGCAGCCCGGGAGGGGGCGGCCAAGAGACCCAGTACTTC	CASSPGGGGQETQYF
NA	TRBJ1-6	TRBV19	NA	TGTGCCACCCGGGTTGGGGCCGTGGGCTATAATTCACCCCTCCACTTT	CATRVGAVGYNSPLHF
TRBD2	TRBJ2-1	TRBV6-5	NA	TGTGCCAGCAGTTCCCAACTAGCGGGAGTAGATGAGCAGTTCTTC	CASSSQLAGVDEQFF
NA	TRBJ1-5	TRBV29-1	NA	TGCAGCGTTCAGCCCGACGGCAATCAGCCCCAGCATTTT	CSVQPDGNQPQHF
NA	TRBJ1-5	TRBV3-1	few	TGTGCCAGCAGCCAGGGGGGCCAGGGTCAGCCCCAGCATTTT	CASSQGGQGQPQHF
NA	TRBJ1-1	TRBV7-2	NA	TGTGCCAGCAGCCATACCCACAACAGGGAAGCTTTCTTT	CASSHTHNREAFF
TRBD1	TRBJ2-1	TRBV20-1	NA	TGCAGTGCCCAGCCCCCGCGGGGACAGGGACCGACTGAGCAGTTCTTC	CSAQPPRGQGPTEQFF
TRBD2	TRBJ2-7	TRBV7-2	many	TGTGCCAGCAGCACCGATTGGAAGGGAGGGTACGAGCAGTACTTC	CASSTDWKGGYEQYF
NA	TRBJ1-6	TRBV6-1	NA	TGTGCCAGCAGTAACCCCAGGCCCTATAATTCACCCCTCCACTTT	CASSNPRPYNSPLHF
NA	TRBJ1-5	TRBV7-9	NA	TGTGCCAGCAGCCCAAAAGAAAATCAGCCCCAGCATTTT	CASSPKENQPQHF
TRBD2	TRBJ2-5	TRBV20-1	few	TGCAGTGCTCAACCATCGGGACTACTAGAGACCCAGTACTTC	CSAQPSGLLETQYF
NA	TRBJ1-1	TRBV19	few	TGTGCCAGTAGTACCGGGACACGCACTGAAGCTTTCTTT	CASSTGTRTEAFF
NA	TRBJ2-6	TRBV6-9	NA	TGTGCCAGCAGTTACAGCAGGCTTTTGACTGGGGCCAACGTCCTGACTTTC	CASSYSRLLTGANVLTF
NA	TRBJ2-7	TRBV5-1	NA	TGCGCCAGCAGACCTGACGGGACCTACGAGCAGTACTTC	CASRPDGTYEQYF
NA	TRBJ1-1	TRBV19	NA	TGTGCCAGTAGTATGGGCCCGTACACTGAAGCTTTCTTT	CASSMGPYTEAFF
NA	TRBJ2-7	TRBV5-1	NA	TGCGCCAGCAGCTCTGGACAGATCTCCTACGAGCAGTACTTC	CASSSGQISYEQYF
TRBD1	TRBJ2-7	TRBV29-1	many	TGCAGCGTGCGGACAGGGGCCTCCTCAGAGCAGTACTTC	CSVRTGASSEQYF
NA	TRBJ1-5	TRBV20-1	NA	TGCAGTGCTAGAGGGTCAGGGGTCCATCAGCCCCAGCATTTT	CSARGSGVHQPQHF
TRBD2	TRBJ2-2	TRBV7-8	many	TGTGCCAGCAAGGCAGCGGGAGGTGCCGGGGAGCTGTTTTTT	CASKAAGGAGELFF
NA	TRBJ2-2	TRBV5-1	NA	TGCGCCAGCAAGCCCTCTTTCAGGGCAGTAGATACCGGGGAGCTGTTTTTT	CASKPSFRAVDTGELFF
TRBD1	TRBJ1-1	TRBV29-1	many	TGCAGCGTTGTTAGGGGGACAGCTGAAGCTTTCTTT	CSVVRGTAEAFF
TRBD1	TRBJ1-2	TRBV12-3/TRBV12-4	many	TGTGCCAGCAGTTTTCAGACAGGGTCGGATGGCTACACCTTC	CASSFQTGSDGYTF
NA	TRBJ2-7	TRBV14	NA	TGTGCCAGCAGCCAAGATAATCTAGGACCCATTCACTACGAGCAGCACTTC	CASSQDNLGPIHYEQHF
NA	TRBJ1-2	TRBV19	many	TGTGCCAGTAGTAATACCGGGACCATCTATGGCTACACCTTC	CASSNTGTIYGYTF
NA	TRBJ2-2	TRBV7-3	NA	TGTGCCAGCAGCTTCTTAGACGGGACCGGCGGGGAGCTGTTTTTT	CASSFLDGTGGELFF
TRBD1	TRBJ1-5	TRBV14	few	TGTGCCAGCAGCCCTACGACAGGGTCTTATCAGCCCCAGCATTTT	CASSPTTGSYQPQHF
TRBD2	TRBJ2-7	TRBV20-1	many	TGCAGTGCTAGATTCGGGACTAGCAGCTCCTACGAGCAGTACTTC	CSARFGTSSSYEQYF
NA	TRBJ1-3	TRBV7-9	NA	TGTGCCAGCAGCGAGAACGGGCGATCCGGAAACACCATATATTTT	CASSENGRSGNTIYF
NA	TRBJ2-5	TRBV12-3/TRBV12-4	NA	TGTGCCAGCAGTTCCTATAGGGAGACCCAGTACTTC	CASSSYRETQYF
TRBD2	TRBJ2-7	TRBV7-9	few	TGTGCCAGCAGCAAACCGGGACTAGCGGGAGATGACTACGAGCAGTACTTC	CASSKPGLAGDDYEQYF
NA	TRBJ1-5	TRBV7-9	NA	TGTGCCAGCAGCTCTAAAGACAAGGGGTTTTATCCCCAGCATTTT	CASSSKDKGFYPQHF
TRBD2	TRBJ2-5	TRBV3-1	many	TGTGCCAGCAGCCTTGGTATGCAGCGGGGGCAAGAGACCCAGTACTTC	CASSLGMQRGQETQYF
NA	TRBJ1-1	TRBV28	many	TGTGCCACTACCACGCGGGGCATCTTGAAGGGGTTT	CATTTRGILKGF
NA	TRBJ1-1	TRBV20-1	few	TGCAGTGCTAGGTCAGGGATCGCTGAAGCTTTCTTT	CSARSGIAEAFF
TRBD2	TRBJ2-7	TRBV7-3	NA	TGTGTCAGCAGCCTCGGGACAGCGGGAGGACGATCCTACGAGCAGTACTTC	CVSSLGTAGGRSYEQYF
TRBD2	TRBJ2-7	TRBV6-1	NA	TGTGCCAGCAGAACTAGCGGTAACTACGAGCAGTACTTC	CASRTSGNYEQYF
NA	TRBJ2-7	TRBV14	few	TGTGCCAGCAGCCAAATAGGCGAGCAGTACTTC	CASSQIGEQYF
NA	TRBJ1-1	TRBV18	NA	TGTGCCAGCTCACCTAGCCTTGCGGTGAACACTGAAGCTTTCTTT	CASSPSLAVNTEAFF
TRBD2	TRBJ2-7	TRBV11-3	few	TGTGCCAGCAGCTTAAAAGCGGGAGTCACCTACGAGCAGTACTTC	CASSLKAGVTYEQYF